The 27 T cell receptor beta chains listed next were all sequenced from one sample in a study of cytomegalovirus exposure and HLA in healthy donors. Measured with immunoSEQ multiplex PCR; TCRdb has only the in-frame clones, and not every one. The profile shows approximately 210,000 clones, 86% of them singletons. The sequenced material came from PBMCs. These receptors came from a woman aged 18-35 years in good health and CMV-seronegative.

V is TRBV6-5 and J is TRBJ1-3, with a weak D call TRBD1 (5 bases). The germline CDR1 and CDR2 sequences are MNHEY and SVGAGI. With 2 bases removed from V and 1 base from J, the gap between germline ends came to 9 bases. This CDR3 spans 15 amino acids. The CDR3 region has the DNA TGTGCCAGCAGTTACGGGGGGGGTTCTGGAAACACCATATATTTT. It yields the protein CASSYGGGSGNTIYF.

This rearrangement joins TRBV11-3 to TRBJ2-2, with 8 bases aligning to TRBD1. The junction had 11 bases not matched to a gene; V was cut back by 6 bases and J by 5 bases. Germline V gene lookup returns CDR1 SGHNT and CDR2 YENEEA. This CDR3 is 16 amino acids long. The CDR3 loop reads CASRLSTGVVTGELFF. DNA of the CDR3: TGTGCCAGCAGGCTTTCGACAGGGGTGGTTACCGGGGAGCTGTTTTTT.

V and J are TRBV27 and TRBJ2-5; 12 bases are a match to TRBD2. This CDR3 is 17 amino acids long. Germline V gives CDR1 MNHEY, CDR2 SMNVEV (reference sequence). Unmatched junction bases numbered 5, after V lost 2 bases and J lost 1 base. In nucleotides, the CDR3 is TGTGCCAGCAGTTTACTAGCGGGGGGGCCTCTCCAAGAGACCCAGTACTTC. This encodes CASSLLAGGPLQETQYF.

This clone was found a few times. The chain carries TRBV7-6 and TRBJ1-5; D is uncertain. Looked up from germline, CDR1 is SGHVS and CDR2 is FNYEAQ. Deletions cut 0 bases from V and 0 bases from J, with 6 bases between. The CDR3 runs 15 residues. The CDR3 coding sequence is TGTGCCAGCAGCTTAGCACATAATAGCAATCAGCCCCAGCATTTT. This translates into CASSLAHNSNQPQHF.

The CDR3 nucleotides are TGTGCCAGCAGCCCACGTGGGACAGGCAATGAAAAACTGTTTTTT. Its protein is CASSPRGTGNEKLFF. V is TRBV11-2 and J is TRBJ1-4; 8 nucleotides align to TRBD1. Germline CDR1 is SGHAT and CDR2 is FQNNGV. The CDR3 consists of 15 residues. The V and J ends lost 5 bases and 5 bases, in that order; junction bases with no gene match: 7.

The chain employs TRBV2 and TRBJ1-5; 7 nucleotides match TRBD1. J lost 3 bases, V lost 7 bases, and 6 bases had no gene match. Germline-derived CDR1 and CDR2 are SNHLY and FYNNEI. The CDR3 loop spans 14 amino acids. The DNA for the CDR3 is TGTGCCAGCACCCCCGGGACAGTCAATCAGCCCCAGCATTTT. Translation gives CASTPGTVNQPQHF.

The sample holds a few counts of this clone. This sequence joins TRBV6-1 and TRBJ2-3; a possible D gene is TRBD1 (7 bases). With 3 bases removed from V and 6 bases from J, the gap between germline ends came to 13 bases. The CDR3 loop spans 14 amino acids. CDR1 and CDR2 from the germline V gene are MNHNS and SASEGT. The CDR3 reads CASSEQTGRDTQYF. DNA of the CDR3: TGTGCCAGCAGTGAGCAGACAGGGAGGGATACGCAGTATTTT.

The chain is built from TRBV10-3 and TRBJ1-1, with 9 bases fitting TRBD1. The V and J ends lost 11 bases and 3 bases, in that order; junction bases with no gene match: 16. The germline CDR1 and CDR2 sequences are ENHRY and SYGVKD. The CDR3 loop spans 16 amino acids. CDR3 DNA: TGTGCCGCCGCGCCGGGACAGGGATTGGGGGACACTGAAGCTTTCTTT. Protein: CAAAPGQGLGDTEAFF.

This clone was detected only once. The genes are TRBV9 and TRBJ2-3; no reliable D call. This CDR3 spans 14 amino acids. The germline V gene has CDR1 SGDLS and CDR2 YYNGEE. Deletions cut 0 bases from V and 2 bases from J, with 7 bases between. This chain's CDR3 is CASSVDLTTDTQYF. CDR3 nucleotide sequence: TGTGCCAGCAGCGTAGATCTAACCACAGATACGCAGTATTTT.

The gene calls are TRBV6-5 and TRBJ1-5; 8 bases line up with TRBD1. The ends lost 5 bases at V and 8 bases at J; junction bases unmatched: 8. The CDR3 totals 14 residues. Germline V gives CDR1 MNHEY, CDR2 SVGAGI. CDR3 bases: TGTGCCAGCAGTACAAGGACAGGGTTTAAGCCCCAGCATTTT. Translating it yields CASSTRTGFKPQHF.

The chain is built from TRBV7-9 and TRBJ1-1, with D uncertain. The CDR3 has 13 amino acids. V was pared by 4 bases and J by 7 bases, with 13 bases between. CDR1 SEHNR and CDR2 FQNEAQ come from the germline V gene (reference sequence). This CDR3 is CASSSAVGVEAFF. In nucleotides, the CDR3 is TGTGCCAGCAGCTCCGCCGTCGGGGTTGAAGCTTTCTTT.

This chain uses TRBV5-1 with TRBJ2-1, with 12 bases matching TRBD2. Trimming at V came to 6 bases and at J to 9 bases, leaving 10 bases not matched to a gene. The CDR3 runs 15 residues. The V gene's germline CDR1 is SGHRS and CDR2 YFSETQ. Here the CDR3 reads CASNPSSGGAGEQFF. CDR3 bases: TGCGCCAGCAACCCCTCTAGCGGGGGGGCGGGTGAGCAGTTCTTC. The full variable domain, completed using reference TRBV5-1 and TRBJ2-1, is KAGVTQTPRYLIKTRGQQVTLSCSPISGHRSVSWYQQTPGQGLQFLFEYFSETQRNKGNFPGRFSGRQFSNSRSEMNVSTLELGDSALYLCASNPSSGGAGEQFFGPGTRLTVL.

Remarks on this clone: Other nucleotide sequences in the sample specify the same CDR3. The chain has TRBV5-1 and TRBJ2-1; D might be TRBD2 (6 bases). The CDR3 is 15 residues long. In germline, CDR1 is SGHRS, CDR2 YFSETQ. Trimming shortened V by 1 base and J by 4 bases, and 12 bases separated the two germline ends. The chain's CDR3 is CASSLLGTSYNEQFF. The CDR3 DNA follows: TGCGCCAGCAGCTTGTTAGGGACTTCTTACAATGAGCAGTTCTTC. The whole variable domain, remainder taken from reference TRBV5-1 and TRBJ2-1, is KAGVTQTPRYLIKTRGQQVTLSCSPISGHRSVSWYQQTPGQGLQFLFEYFSETQRNKGNFPGRFSGRQFSNSRSEMNVSTLELGDSALYLCASSLLGTSYNEQFFGPGTRLTVL.

The V call is TRBV10-3, the J call TRBJ2-1; 8 bases align to TRBD2. Per germline, CDR1 ENHRY and CDR2 SYGVKD. With 11 bases clipped from V and 0 bases from J, the junction kept 6 bases outside the gene matches. The CDR3 has 14 amino acids. In nucleotides, the CDR3 is TGTGCCGTCAAGCGGGAGAGCTCCTACAATGAGCAGTTCTTC. This encodes CAVKRESSYNEQFF.

This clone was seen once. The chain recombines TRBV10-2 with TRBJ2-1; D remains unclear. Germline CDR1 is WSHSY and CDR2 is SAAADI. The CDR3 spans 12 residues. The V end lost 4 bases, the J end lost 5 bases, and 6 bases lay between the germline ends. The CDR3 protein is CASSVVHNEQFF. CDR3 in DNA: TGCGCCAGCAGTGTAGTGCACAATGAGCAGTTCTTC.

The chain uses TRBV5-4 and TRBJ2-5; 16 bases fit TRBD2. The CDR3 extends over 16 amino acids. Per germline, CDR1 SGHNT and CDR2 YYREEE (reference sequence). Trimming took 4 bases from V and 5 from J; bases not matched to a gene: 5. CDR3: CASSIGTSGRGETQYF. The CDR3 region has the DNA TGTGCCAGCAGCATCGGGACTAGCGGGAGGGGGGAGACCCAGTACTTC.

V is TRBV4-2 and J is TRBJ2-1; TRBD1 agrees at 7 bases. Germline loops: CDR1 LGHNA, CDR2 YNFKEQ. The CDR3 sequence is 15 residues long. V lost 2 bases to trimming and J lost 8 bases; unmatched junction nucleotides: 9. The CDR3 is CASSQRDRIVDEQFF. DNA of the CDR3: TGTGCCAGCAGCCAACGGGACAGAATAGTCGATGAGCAGTTCTTC.

This clone was seen just once. The chain has TRBV2 and TRBJ1-1, with D perhaps matching TRBD1 (6 bases). Germline V gene data show CDR1 as SNHLY and CDR2 as FYNNEI. The CDR3 covers 14 residues. V was clipped by 5 bases and J by 1 base, with 11 bases between them. CDR3 in amino acids: CASSLGQQNTEAFF. CDR3 in DNA: TGTGCCAGCAGTCTCGGACAGCAGAACACTGAAGCTTTCTTT.

This sequence joins TRBV7-8 and TRBJ1-4, with D unclear. The CDR3 covers 17 residues. Germline CDR1 and CDR2: SGHVS and FQNEAQ. V dropped 3 bases and J dropped 0 bases, with 14 bases sitting between them. The CDR3 bases are TGTGCCAGCAGCTTTCGCGGCAGCTTTGCAACTAATGAAAAACTGTTTTTT. This sequence encodes CASSFRGSFATNEKLFF.

This clone appeared once. The chain employs TRBV2 and TRBJ2-7; 10 bases match TRBD1. The V gene end was trimmed by 6 bases and the J gene end by 4 bases; junction bases not matched to a gene: 6. Germline values: CDR1 SNHLY, CDR2 FYNNEI. This CDR3 is built from 14 residues. The CDR3 loop reads CASRRGQGSYEQYF. The CDR3 DNA follows: TGTGCCAGCAGAAGGGGACAGGGGAGTTACGAGCAGTACTTC.

This chain uses TRBV2 with TRBJ2-1, with 16 nucleotides matching TRBD2. The CDR3 covers 13 residues. V shed 4 bases and J 16 bases; nucleotides not matched to a gene: 4. Germline V CDR1 and CDR2: SNHLY, FYNNEI. DNA for the CDR3: TGTGCCAGCAGTGGGGGACTAGCGGGGGGGCCCTTCTTC. Protein product: CASSGGLAGGPFF.

The rearrangement joins TRBV7-3 to TRBJ2-7; TRBD1 agrees at 7 bases. The CDR3 runs to 15 residues. Germline-derived CDR1 and CDR2 are SGHTA and FQGTGA. J lost 4 bases, V lost 5 bases, and 11 bases had no gene match. Here the CDR3 reads CASSPARDSIYEQYF. CDR3 sequence (DNA): TGTGCCAGCAGCCCAGCCCGGGACAGTATTTACGAGCAGTACTTC.

In its sample, this clone is medium-sized. This rearrangement joins TRBV5-1 to TRBJ2-3, with 7 bases aligning to TRBD2. This CDR3 has 19 amino acids. Per germline, CDR1 SGHRS and CDR2 YFSETQ. The trim removed 4 bases at V and 1 base at J, leaving 18 bases unmatched. CDR3 amino acids: CASSLLRSRASGRTDTQYF. The CDR3 nucleotides are TGCGCCAGCAGCCTATTAAGGTCACGGGCTAGCGGACGCACAGATACGCAGTATTTT.

The chain has TRBV7-9 and TRBJ1-1, with D tentatively TRBD1 (6 bases). The length of the CDR3 is 19 residues. CDR1 is SEHNR, CDR2 FQNEAQ, per germline (reference sequence). V was clipped by 0 bases and J by 4 bases, with 24 bases between them. The DNA for the CDR3 is TGTGCCAGCAGCTTAGCTTCTTTTTCAGGGGTTACGAAGAGCACTGAAGCTTTCTTT. It codes for CASSLASFSGVTKSTEAFF.

V is TRBV7-8 and J is TRBJ1-4; D is undetermined. CDR1 SGHVS and CDR2 FQNEAQ come from the germline V gene. V was shortened by 5 bases and J by 0 bases, with 10 bases between the two germline ends. The CDR3 consists of 15 residues. The CDR3 sequence: CASSISFATNEKLFF. For the CDR3, the DNA is TGTGCCAGCAGCATCAGTTTCGCAACTAATGAAAAACTGTTTTTT. The full variable domain, rest sourced from reference TRBV7-8 and TRBJ1-4, is GAGVSQSPRYKVAKRGQDVALRCDPISGHVSLFWYQQALGQGPEFLTYFQNEAQLDKSGLPSDRFFAERPEGSVSTLKIQRTQQEDSAVYLCASSISFATNEKLFFGSGTQLSVL.

The chain carries TRBV4-2 and TRBJ1-1; D gene ambiguous. Germline CDR1 and CDR2: LGHNA and YNFKEQ. Trimming cost V 4 bases and J 5 bases, with 17 bases left between them. The CDR3 covers 15 residues. CDR3 amino acids: CASSPGPFLGTEAFF. CDR3 DNA sequence: TGTGCCAGCAGCCCAGGTCCATTTTTAGGTACTGAAGCTTTCTTT.

J is TRBJ2-7 and V is TRBV7-9, with D tentatively TRBD1 (6 bases). V dropped 10 bases and J dropped 2 bases, with 12 bases sitting between them. This CDR3 is built from 12 residues. The germline CDR1 and CDR2 sequences are SEHNR and FQNEAQ (reference sequence). The CDR3 is CATSDSTYEQYF. The CDR3 nucleotides are TGTGCCACCTCGGACAGTACCTACGAGCAGTACTTC.